The rows below give T cell receptor beta chains drawn from one sample of a study of PD-1 blockade in classical Hodgkin lymphoma. Repertoires were generated with immunoSEQ multiplex PCR, while TCRdb's copy carries only in-frame clones and drops some. The sample records around 53,000 clones, around 74% being singletons. The material sequenced was peripheral blood mononuclear cells (PBMCs), taken before the fourth cycle of nivolumab. Receptor source: a human donor with classical Hodgkin lymphoma. Both conserved end residues are part of each CDR3. Each record gives: V gene, CDR3 protein.

v_gene: TRBV5-6
CDR3aa: CASSLDRGRGTEAFF

v_gene: TRBV19
CDR3aa: CASSRWSEQFF

v_gene: TRBV19
CDR3aa: CATTPGLLAGVGDTQYF

v_gene: TRBV11-3
CDR3aa: CASSFDRGFGELFF

v_gene: TRBV21-1
CDR3aa: CASSVHGQGRSTKGQFF

v_gene: TRBV6-6
CDR3aa: CASTGFYEQYF

v_gene: TRBV11-2
CDR3aa: CASSLDLGIGLTANTGELFF

v_gene: TRBV11-2
CDR3aa: CASSPGQGAFTGELFF

v_gene: TRBV6-1
CDR3aa: CASSQYWNTEAFF

v_gene: TRBV29-1
CDR3aa: CSATGGVGTEAFF

v_gene: TRBV28
CDR3aa: CASSQPPEQFF

v_gene: TRBV10-2
CDR3aa: CASSRAPDRSKNIQYF

v_gene: TRBV5-4
CDR3aa: CASSEEREFGNEQFF

v_gene: TRBV30
CDR3aa: CAWRETGKKEYGYTF

v_gene: TRBV28
CDR3aa: CASSFGQGSGYTF

v_gene: TRBV28
CDR3aa: CASSIDRAYGYTF

v_gene: TRBV6-5
CDR3aa: CASSTGQPGNQPQHF

v_gene: TRBV27
CDR3aa: CASSSGRTLGYTF

v_gene: TRBV4-3
CDR3aa: CASSQGLQTSGAYEQYF

v_gene: TRBV18
CDR3aa: CASSPPTSKYEQYF

v_gene: TRBV4-1
CDR3aa: CASSRAVRSNTGELFF

v_gene: TRBV7-2
CDR3aa: CASSSSSGRAREQFF

v_gene: TRBV30
CDR3aa: CAWRDDRNNQPQHF

v_gene: TRBV2
CDR3aa: CASSPAGDTQYF

v_gene: TRBV5-1
CDR3aa: CASTLLPGNTEAFF

v_gene: TRBV19
CDR3aa: CASSLLAGELFF

v_gene: TRBV6-6
CDR3aa: CASRPADRAGNQPQHF

v_gene: TRBV7-2
CDR3aa: CASSERLAGGLNEQFF

v_gene: TRBV7-8
CDR3aa: CASSFGGVQPQHF

v_gene: TRBV28
CDR3aa: CASSLLDRKNYGYTF

v_gene: TRBV19
CDR3aa: CASSTPGPTGDTQYF

v_gene: TRBV28
CDR3aa: CASTTDGGRGRTDTQYF

v_gene: TRBV4-1
CDR3aa: CASSLREGRSHYGYTF

v_gene: TRBV30
CDR3aa: CAWSVAGGTLYEQYF

v_gene: TRBV4-1
CDR3aa: CASSQAKIGGFSHEQYF

v_gene: TRBV9
CDR3aa: CASSVGWLNTEAFF

v_gene: TRBV5-4
CDR3aa: CASSQRQEANYGYTF

v_gene: TRBV28
CDR3aa: CASSLHYEQYF

v_gene: TRBV18
CDR3aa: CASFRGTGVTEAFF

v_gene: TRBV28
CDR3aa: CASSPGDRGRKVAKNIQYF

v_gene: TRBV19
CDR3aa: CASTLDRGPARPQHF